Below, 9 T cell receptor beta chains from the same sample are listed, as sequenced in a study of T cell clonality in common variable immunodeficiency (dated by TCRdb to 2015 to 2017). Antigen specificity for these receptors is unknown. The full study reports these points: CVID TCRbeta sequences were reported to have fewer deletions and N-nucleotide insertions and to lack highly modified clones with 13 or more V deletions.

The library was made by the immunoSEQ multiplex PCR assay. Imported from immuneACCESS, the table was reduced by TCRdb to in-frame sequences with V and J called. These copies leave out some clones; in studies compared against another copy, an unresolved V gene accounts for under half, and the cause of the remainder is not known. For this sample, 15,000 to 20,000 clones appear and none is a singleton. The top ten clonotypes cover around 6.6% of the sample. Source material: peripheral blood mononuclear cells. All receptors come from a human donor with common variable immunodeficiency.

This clone was recorded a few times. Coverage ceases 3 residues before the CDR3 finishes, and the germline J gene fills in the end. The chain combines TRBV19 with TRBJ2-6; perhaps TRBD1 as D (5 bases). The ends were cut back, 5 bases at V and 0 bases at J, with 11 bases in the middle. The CDR3 has 16 amino acids. Per germline, CDR1 LNHDA and CDR2 SQIVND (reference sequence). The part of the CDR3 DNA that was read is TGTGCCAGTAGTCGGCCAGGGAACTCTGGGGCCAACGTC. Protein product: CASSRPGNSGANV. In full, the CDR3 reads CASSRPGNSGANVLTF.

Ten or more counts support this clone. The read terminates 3 residues ahead of where the CDR3 ends, so the germline J gene completes it. V is TRBV29-1 and J is TRBJ1-1, with 9 bases fitting TRBD1. From germline, CDR1 is SQVTM and CDR2 ANQGSEA. CDR3 length: 14 residues. CDR3 in amino acids: CSVGILDRGSEAFF. The CDR3 DNA, read in part, is TGCAGCGTTGGCATCCTCGACAGGGGGTCGGAA.

This clone was found a few times. The read comes to an end 3 residues before the CDR3 does, leaving the germline J gene to fill in the end. This chain uses TRBV2 with TRBJ2-1, with 7 bases that match TRBD2. CDR1 is SNHLY, CDR2 FYNNEI, per germline. The CDR3 sequence is 16 residues long. The trim removed 4 bases at V and 4 bases at J, leaving 10 bases unmatched. CDR3 DNA, as far as it was read: TGTGCCAGCAGTGGCCTCGCACTAGCGCTTTACAATGAG. Amino acid sequence: CASSGLALALYNE. From start to end, the CDR3 is CASSGLALALYNEQFF.

This clone was counted a few times. The read terminates 3 residues before the CDR3 end, so the remaining end is supplied by the germline J gene. The chain couples TRBV5-6 to TRBJ2-3, with 8 bases identical to TRBD2. Germline assignment: CDR1 SGHDT and CDR2 YYEEEE. The CDR3 has 14 amino acids. V shed 4 bases, J shed 4 bases, and the junction held 5 bases outside the gene matches. The CDR3 here is CASSGTRRADTQYF. Partial CDR3 DNA: TGTGCCAGCAGCGGGACTAGACGGGCAGATACG.

This clone has more than one count but fewer than ten. Incomplete CDR3 DNA: TGTGCCAGCTCACTGGGACAGGTACCTAATGAAAAA. Residues: CASSLGQVPNEK. The full CDR3 is CASSLGQVPNEKLFF. The rearrangement joins TRBV18 to TRBJ1-4, with TRBD1 matching over 8 bases. The CDR3 end is not reached by the read, which stops 3 residues before it; the germline J gene fills it in. V was pared by 4 bases and J by 3 bases, with 4 bases of the junction left unmatched. The CDR3 has 15 amino acids. Germline CDR1 KGHSH, CDR2 LQKENI.

This clone was seen a few times. The read is 3 residues too short to cover the CDR3 end, so that end is filled in from the germline J gene. The chain is built from TRBV6-2 or TRBV6-3 and TRBJ1-1, with a tentative D call TRBD1 (5 bases). V lost 6 bases, J lost 1 base, and 15 bases lay in between. The CDR3 spans 15 residues. Germline V gene lookup returns CDR1 MNHEY and CDR2 SVGEGT. The covered CDR3 bases are TGTGCCAGCAGCTCCGGGCTGGGGGGGAACACTGAA. It encodes CASSSGLGGNTE. The entire CDR3 protein reads CASSSGLGGNTEAFF.

There are many counts of this clone. The read comes to an end 3 residues before the CDR3 does, leaving the germline J gene to fill in the end. This chain connects TRBV7-3 to TRBJ1-1; D possibly corresponds to TRBD1 (5 bases). The germline gives CDR1 SGHTA, CDR2 FQGTGA. V was clipped by 6 bases and J by 2 bases, with 13 bases between them. The CDR3 contains 14 residues. The CDR3 bases that were read are TGTGCCAGCAGTCCCAGTACAGGCAACACTGAA. Protein: CASSPSTGNTE. The CDR3 in its entirety is CASSPSTGNTEAFF.

This clone was detected only a few times. The sequenced fragment ends 3 residues before the CDR3 boundary, so the rest is inferred from the germline J gene. The chain carries TRBV7-9 and TRBJ2-1; maybe TRBD2 (6 bases). This CDR3 region has 15 residues. The V gene lost 6 bases and the J gene lost 0 bases, with 12 bases spanning the gap. The germline CDR1 and CDR2 sequences are SEHNR and FQNEAQ (reference sequence). CDR3 bases read: TGTGCCAGCAGAGCCCGGGGGAGCTCCTACAATGAG. Translating it yields CASRARGSSYNE. The full CDR3 protein reads CASRARGSSYNEQFF.

Ten or more counts support this clone. From the germline J gene comes the end of the CDR3, since the read stops 3 residues before it. The chain couples TRBV19 to TRBJ2-7; TRBD1 aligns across 8 bases. Losses at the gene ends were 4 bases for V and 4 bases for J; bases not matched to a gene: 6. Germline-derived CDR1 and CDR2 are LNHDA and SQIVND (reference sequence). This CDR3 has 14 amino acids. The sequenced CDR3 bases are TGTGCCAGTAGTAGTCCGGGACAGGCATACGAG. Protein sequence: CASSSPGQAYE. The complete CDR3 sequence is CASSSPGQAYEQYF.